Shown below are 31 T cell receptor beta chains from a single sample sequenced in a study of cytomegalovirus exposure and HLA in healthy donors. In the PCR, 60 Vbeta and 13 Jbeta primers were used. Using immunoSEQ multiplex PCR, the repertoire was profiled, and TCRdb retains in-frame clones only, with some absent. The sample has 130,000 to 150,000 clones, more than 75% seen once. Sample: PBMCs. Receptors were obtained from a woman in her late teens or twenties in good health and CMV-seropositive.

The chain links TRBV28 to TRBJ2-1; 13 nucleotides align to TRBD2. The germline CDR1 and CDR2 sequences are MDHEN and SYDVKM. This CDR3 contains 16 residues. The ends lost 5 bases at V and 6 bases at J; junction bases unmatched: 7. CDR3 nucleotide sequence: TGTGCCAGCAGTAACCTCGGGACTAGCGGGGCCAATGAGCAGTTCTTC. It translates to CASSNLGTSGANEQFF.

This clone was observed once. The V and J genes are TRBV25-1 and TRBJ2-1; 11 bases fit TRBD2. The CDR3 runs 18 residues. Germline V gives CDR1 MGHDK, CDR2 SYGVNS. The V segment lost 3 bases and the J segment 0 bases; nucleotides outside the gene matches: 7. CDR3 in amino acids: CASSDLGTSGSSYNEQFF. In DNA, the CDR3 is TGTGCCAGCAGTGACCTCGGGACTAGCGGCAGCTCCTACAATGAGCAGTTCTTC.

The rearrangement joins TRBV5-1 to TRBJ2-5, with a weak D call TRBD2 (7 bases). Germline CDR1 reads SGHRS; CDR2 reads YFSETQ. V was shortened by 4 bases and J by 4 bases, with 20 bases between the two germline ends. The CDR3 consists of 16 residues. In nucleotides, the CDR3 is TGCGCCAGCAGCCAACAGGGAGGGGCAGGGGCAGAGACCCAGTACTTC. It specifies CASSQQGGAGAETQYF.

This chain joins TRBV6-5 and TRBJ1-5, with TRBD1 as a possible D gene (6 bases). The V and J ends lost 5 bases and 11 bases respectively, with 13 bases between them. This CDR3 is 12 amino acids long. Germline V gene data show CDR1 as MNHEY and CDR2 as SVGAGI. CDR3 sequence: CASSGQLGAQHF. As DNA, the CDR3 is TGTGCCAGCAGTGGACAGCTCGGGGCCCAGCATTTT.

V usage is TRBV16 and J usage is TRBJ1-5; 7 nucleotides line up with TRBD1. The CDR3 is 15 residues long. V trimming: 2 bases; J trimming: 4 bases; junction bases outside the gene matches: 5. The germline CDR1 and CDR2 sequences are KGHSY and FQNENV. In DNA form, the CDR3 reads TGTGCCAGCAGCCAAGAAGGCAGGGGGAATCAGCCCCAGCATTTT. This gives the protein CASSQEGRGNQPQHF.

This chain joins TRBV18 and TRBJ1-1; 7 nucleotides line up with TRBD1. The junction had 5 bases not matched to a gene; V was cut back by 3 bases and J by 1 base. The CDR3 sequence is 15 residues long. CDR1 is KGHSH, CDR2 LQKENI, per germline. In DNA, the CDR3 is TGTGCCAGCTCACCTGACCGGACAGGGAACACTGAAGCTTTCTTT. Protein product: CASSPDRTGNTEAFF.

This chain links TRBV14 with TRBJ1-2; D is possibly TRBD1 (5 bases). This CDR3 comprises 12 residues. V was trimmed by 3 bases and J by 4 bases, leaving 6 bases between them. The germline V gene encodes CDR1 SGHDN and CDR2 FVKESK. CDR3 nucleotides: TGTGCCAGCAGCCATGGGGCCTATGGCTACACCTTC. It encodes CASSHGAYGYTF.

The chain uses TRBV6-5 and TRBJ2-3; D gene unclear. V was shortened by 1 base and J by 4 bases, with 6 bases between the two germline ends. The CDR3 is made up of 13 amino acids. CDR1 and CDR2 from the germline V gene are MNHEY and SVGAGI. CDR3 residues: CASSYFGADTQYF. The DNA of the CDR3 is TGTGCCAGCAGTTACTTCGGAGCAGATACGCAGTATTTT.

The genes are TRBV7-2 and TRBJ1-6; D might be TRBD1 (6 bases). The V and J ends lost 5 bases and 10 bases respectively, with 18 bases between them. Germline V gene sequence: CDR1 SGHTA, CDR2 FQGNSA. The CDR3 extends over 15 amino acids. CDR3 sequence reads: CASSEVGRGLSPLHF. CDR3 DNA sequence: TGTGCCAGCAGCGAGGTCGGGCGGGGGCTCTCACCCCTCCACTTT.

The chain combines TRBV10-2 with TRBJ1-2; D gene uncertain. Germline V CDR1 and CDR2: WSHSY, SAAADI. V gave up 5 bases and J gave up 1 base, with 8 bases separating them. The CDR3 covers 13 residues. This CDR3 reads CASSWANNYGYTF. The DNA for the CDR3 is TGCGCCAGCAGTTGGGCCAATAACTATGGCTACACCTTC.

The chain couples TRBV5-1 to TRBJ2-1, with 7 bases fitting TRBD1. The CDR3 sequence is 15 residues long. Unmatched junction bases numbered 9, after V lost 1 base and J lost 8 bases. The germline CDR1 and CDR2 sequences are SGHRS and YFSETQ. The CDR3 here is CASSLRTGGVDEQFF. The CDR3 bases are TGCGCCAGCAGCTTGAGGACAGGTGGAGTGGATGAGCAGTTCTTC.

This chain uses TRBV2 with TRBJ1-1; 8 nucleotides align to TRBD1. This CDR3 is built from 15 residues. The V gene's germline CDR1 is SNHLY and CDR2 FYNNEI. V shed 5 bases, J shed 1 base, and the junction held 6 bases outside the gene matches. The DNA for the CDR3 is TGTGCCAGCAGTCAGGACAGGGCATCGAACACTGAAGCTTTCTTT. The encoded protein is CASSQDRASNTEAFF.

The CDR3 coding sequence is TGTGCCACCAGCAGCCCCCTGACTAGACGGGAGCTGTTTTTT. Translation gives CATSSPLTRRELFF. This rearrangement joins TRBV15 to TRBJ2-2; D is possibly TRBD2 (6 bases). V was pared by 3 bases and J by 9 bases, with 14 bases between. This CDR3 contains 14 residues. Germline loops: CDR1 LNHNV, CDR2 YYDKDF (reference sequence).

This clone was seen more than once but under ten times. The rearrangement uses TRBV2 and TRBJ2-2, with D possibly being TRBD1 (6 bases). CDR1 and CDR2 from the germline V gene are SNHLY and FYNNEI. The V and J ends lost 0 bases and 0 bases respectively, with 11 bases between them. This CDR3 region has 17 residues. The CDR3 bases are TGTGCCAGCAGTGAAGCGCAGGGGCAGACGAACACCGGGGAGCTGTTTTTT. It specifies CASSEAQGQTNTGELFF.

The V and J genes are TRBV13 and TRBJ2-2, with D tentatively TRBD2 (5 bases). The V gene lost 1 base and the J gene lost 3 bases, with 12 bases spanning the gap. Germline CDR1 reads PRHDT; CDR2 reads FYEKMQ (reference sequence). The CDR3 has 16 amino acids. CDR3: CASSLVLRAHTGELFF. CDR3 coding DNA: TGTGCCAGCAGCTTAGTCTTGCGGGCGCACACCGGGGAGCTGTTTTTT.

V is TRBV18 and J is TRBJ1-1; 11 bases line up with TRBD1. This CDR3 comprises 17 residues. V lost 0 bases, J lost 2 bases, and 5 bases stayed unmatched. Germline values: CDR1 KGHSH, CDR2 LQKENI. The CDR3 protein is CASSPPRTGGRNTEAFF. CDR3 in DNA: TGTGCCAGCTCACCACCAAGGACAGGGGGCCGAAACACTGAAGCTTTCTTT. Complete variable domain (other parts from reference TRBV18 and TRBJ1-1): NAGVMQNPRHLVRRRGQEARLRCSPMKGHSHVYWYRQLPEEGLKFMVYLQKENIIDESGMPKERFSAEFPKEGPSILRIQQVVRGDSAAYFCASSPPRTGGRNTEAFFGQGTRLTVV.

The rearrangement uses TRBV10-1 and TRBJ1-5, with unresolved D. Germline CDR1 reads WNHNN; CDR2 reads SYGVQD (reference sequence). This CDR3 is built from 13 residues. The V and J ends lost 7 bases and 0 bases respectively, with 7 bases between them. CDR3 protein: CASIHSSNQPQHF. As DNA, the CDR3 is TGCGCCAGCATTCACAGTAGCAATCAGCCCCAGCATTTT.

The chain has TRBV9 and TRBJ2-7, with 9 bases identical to TRBD2. The ends lost 0 bases at V and 0 bases at J; junction bases unmatched: 1. CDR3 length equals 15 residues. The germline CDR1 and CDR2 sequences are SGDLS and YYNGEE. The CDR3 spells CASSVGLADSYEQYF. For the CDR3, the DNA is TGTGCCAGCAGCGTAGGACTAGCGGACTCCTACGAGCAGTACTTC. Full variable domain (outside the CDR3, taken from reference TRBV9 and TRBJ2-7): DSGVTQTPKHLITATGQRVTLRCSPRSGDLSVYWYQQSLDQGLQFLIQYYNGEERAKGNILERFSAQQFPDLHSELNLSSLELGDSALYFCASSVGLADSYEQYFGPGTRLTVT.

V gene TRBV27 combines with J gene TRBJ2-7, with 7 nucleotides matching TRBD1. The CDR3 runs to 16 residues. The germline CDR1 and CDR2 sequences are MNHEY and SMNVEV (reference sequence). Germline trimming cut 6 bases from V and 0 bases from J; bases unmatched to any gene: 11. The CDR3 DNA reads TGTGCCAGCAGACCCGGGACAGAGCTTTTCTCCTACGAGCAGTACTTC. This codes for CASRPGTELFSYEQYF.

This rearrangement joins TRBV4-3 to TRBJ2-1; 7 nucleotides match TRBD1. With V trimmed by 1 base and J by 8 bases, 2 bases remained unmatched. CDR1 and CDR2 (germline): LGHNA, YSLEER. There are 13 residues in the CDR3. The CDR3 spells CASSQAQGHEQFF. The CDR3 DNA follows: TGCGCCAGCAGCCAAGCACAGGGGCATGAGCAGTTCTTC.

The chain carries TRBV11-2 and TRBJ2-2; TRBD2 is a possible D gene (6 bases). Per germline, CDR1 SGHAT and CDR2 FQNNGV. The V and J ends lost 3 bases and 4 bases respectively, with 12 bases between them. The CDR3 is 15 amino acids. The CDR3 DNA reads TGTGCCAGCAGCTTCGAGGACTACCTCACCGGGGAGCTGTTTTTT. Amino acid sequence: CASSFEDYLTGELFF.

The count of this clone is one. The V gene is TRBV5-6, the J gene TRBJ1-4; no reliable D call. Trimming removed 4 bases at V and 7 bases at J, with 20 bases between. The CDR3 totals 16 residues. Germline loops: CDR1 SGHDT, CDR2 YYEEEE. CDR3 region: CASSQILTERSEKLFF. Written as DNA, the CDR3 is TGTGCCAGCAGCCAAATTCTGACCGAAAGGAGTGAAAAACTGTTTTTT.

This chain links TRBV23-1 with TRBJ1-1; D gene ambiguous. TRBV23-1 is treated as an ORF (open reading frame) with a function not yet certain. The CDR3 has 14 amino acids. V gave up 11 bases and J gave up 2 bases, with 18 bases separating them. CDR3: CAGRVTVPNTEAFF. The CDR3 coding sequence is TGCGCCGGTCGGGTCACCGTCCCTAACACTGAAGCTTTCTTT.

This chain uses TRBV7-9 with TRBJ1-4; TRBD1 matches at 11 bases. The CDR3 loop spans 17 amino acids. J was trimmed by 7 bases and V by 5 bases; bases with no gene match: 12. Germline V lookup: CDR1 SEHNR, CDR2 FQNEAQ (reference sequence). The CDR3 spells CASSQSGTGGRGEKLFF. The CDR3 DNA follows: TGTGCCAGCAGCCAATCCGGGACAGGGGGTCGAGGTGAAAAACTGTTTTTT.

V gene TRBV19 combines with J gene TRBJ2-1, with 8 bases lining up with TRBD1. The CDR3 loop spans 14 amino acids. From germline, CDR1 is LNHDA and CDR2 SQIVND (reference sequence). V shed 6 bases, J shed 2 bases, and the junction held 3 bases outside the gene matches. CDR3 protein: CASSRQGTYNEQFF. DNA for the CDR3: TGTGCCAGTAGCCGACAGGGGACCTACAATGAGCAGTTCTTC. The whole variable domain, remainder taken from reference TRBV19 and TRBJ2-1, is DGGITQSPKYLFRKEGQNVTLSCEQNLNHDAMYWYRQDPGQGLRLIYYSQIVNDFQKGDIAEGYSVSREKKESFPLTVTSAQKNPTAFYLCASSRQGTYNEQFFGPGTRLTVL.

This clone was counted only a few times. The chain combines TRBV2 with TRBJ2-3, with 8 bases that match TRBD1. Germline CDR1 reads SNHLY; CDR2 reads FYNNEI. This CDR3 spans 15 amino acids. The junction had 5 bases not matched to a gene; V was cut back by 6 bases and J by 0 bases. CDR3 nucleotides: TGTGCCAGCAGAGCAACAGGGGGAAGCACAGATACGCAGTATTTT. Translating it yields CASRATGGSTDTQYF.

The DNA of the CDR3 is TGTGCCAGCAGGAAGGGACAGGGCGAAGTCCCAGATACGCAGTATTTT. It encodes CASRKGQGEVPDTQYF. V gene TRBV2 combines with J gene TRBJ2-3, with 9 positions matching TRBD1. V shed 6 bases and J 4 bases; nucleotides not matched to a gene: 11. Per the germline V gene, CDR1 is SNHLY and CDR2 is FYNNEI. The CDR3 totals 16 residues.

The chain combines TRBV7-2 with TRBJ1-1; D gene ambiguous. Trimming shortened V by 3 bases and J by 10 bases, and 12 bases separated the two germline ends. The germline CDR1 and CDR2 sequences are SGHTA and FQGNSA. CDR3 length equals 12 residues. CDR3 bases: TGTGCCAGCAGCTTCTCTACCGGAGGAGCTTTCTTT. Its protein product is CASSFSTGGAFF.

The V call is TRBV30, the J call TRBJ2-1; 8 positions agree with TRBD1. V trimming: 8 bases; J trimming: 10 bases; junction bases outside the gene matches: 22. Germline lookup yields CDR1 GTSNPN and CDR2 SVGIG (reference sequence). The CDR3 totals 16 residues. The CDR3 nucleotides are TGTGCCGGGGGTTACGGGACAGGACTAAGAGACCGAGAGCAGTTCTTC. This sequence encodes CAGGYGTGLRDREQFF.

V and J are TRBV30 and TRBJ2-2; 8 positions agree with TRBD2. Germline V gene sequence: CDR1 GTSNPN, CDR2 SVGIG (reference sequence). The junction had 6 bases not matched to a gene; V was cut back by 5 bases and J by 1 base. The CDR3 is 15 amino acids. CDR3 DNA: TGTGCCTGGTCGGGGGGGGCAATGAACACCGGGGAGCTGTTTTTT. This sequence encodes CAWSGGAMNTGELFF.

This clone was observed a single time. The chain combines TRBV29-1 with TRBJ1-3; weak D call: TRBD1 (6 bases). Germline CDR1 SQVTM, CDR2 ANQGSEA. The CDR3 sequence is 13 residues long. The germline V and J ends were trimmed by 5 bases and 1 base, with 9 bases remaining between them. CDR3 DNA: TGCAGCGTTAAACAGGGATCTGGAAACACCATATATTTT. As protein: CSVKQGSGNTIYF.